This T cell receptor (beta chain) was retrieved from a study of blood T cell repertoires in COVID-19. The germline gives CDR1 LNHNV, CDR2 YYDKDF (reference sequence). The CDR3 contains 16 residues. V was pared by 3 bases and J by 1 base, with 13 bases between. Repertoires were generated with immunoSEQ multiplex PCR, while TCRdb's copy carries only in-frame clones and drops some. The sample has around 310,000 clones; 90% are singletons. What was sequenced was peripheral blood. The sequence was collected from a woman aged 35 to 49 with COVID-19, enrolled during active disease. V gene TRBV15 combines with J gene TRBJ2-1, with D maybe TRBD1 (6 bases). As DNA, the CDR3 is TGTGCCACCAGCAGGAACAGGGACCCTTCCTACAATGAGCAGTTCTTC. Translated: CATSRNRDPSYNEQFF.